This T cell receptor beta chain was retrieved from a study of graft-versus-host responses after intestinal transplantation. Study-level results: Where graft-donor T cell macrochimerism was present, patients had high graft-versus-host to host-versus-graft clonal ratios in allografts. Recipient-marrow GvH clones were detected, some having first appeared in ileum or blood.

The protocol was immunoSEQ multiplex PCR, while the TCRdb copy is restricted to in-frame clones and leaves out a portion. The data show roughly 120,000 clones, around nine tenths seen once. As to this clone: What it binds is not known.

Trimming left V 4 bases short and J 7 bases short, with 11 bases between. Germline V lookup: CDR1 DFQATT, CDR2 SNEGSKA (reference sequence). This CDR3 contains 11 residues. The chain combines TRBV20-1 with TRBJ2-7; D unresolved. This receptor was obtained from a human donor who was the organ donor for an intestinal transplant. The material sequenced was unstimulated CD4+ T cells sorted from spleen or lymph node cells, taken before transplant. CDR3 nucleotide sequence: TGCAGTGCTATGTTGTCGCGGGAGCAGTACTTC. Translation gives CSAMLSREQYF.